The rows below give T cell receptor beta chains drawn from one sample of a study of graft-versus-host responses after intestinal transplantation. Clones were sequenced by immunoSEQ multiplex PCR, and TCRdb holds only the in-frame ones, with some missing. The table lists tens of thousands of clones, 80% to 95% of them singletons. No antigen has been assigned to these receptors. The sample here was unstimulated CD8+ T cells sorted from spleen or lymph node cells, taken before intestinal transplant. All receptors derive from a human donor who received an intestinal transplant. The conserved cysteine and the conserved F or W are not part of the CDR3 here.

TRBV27	ASSFRLAYIDEQF
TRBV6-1	ASTWTGGHHEQY
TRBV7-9	ASSSWRVFYEQY
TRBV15	ATSTTWGPEQF
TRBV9	ASSVDGNQPQH
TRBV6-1	ASSMWESVYEQF
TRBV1	TSTRTGASQPQH
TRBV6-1	ASSASGGNNEQF
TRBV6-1	ASRGQGGETQY
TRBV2	ASRTDRTSSYEQY
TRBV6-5	ASSSRTGLYQETQY
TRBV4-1	ASSQVGADTQY
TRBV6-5	ASSYGQDGTEAF
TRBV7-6	ASSFGAGVTDTQY
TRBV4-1	ASSQGGISYT
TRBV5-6	ASSGGTSGWNEQF
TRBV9	ASSVGIYGYT
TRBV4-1	ASSQVWQDNNEQF
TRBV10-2	ASKIDSRGTEAF
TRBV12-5	ASGLPSAKGTEAF
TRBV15	ATSTAAGTDTQY
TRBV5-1	ASSSLTGRRAYEQY
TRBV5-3	ARSLGDGYT
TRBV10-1	ASSYTGATGELF
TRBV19	ASSPGTGGTEAF
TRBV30	ALEAGLVQETQY
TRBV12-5	ASTPFPRDRENYGYT
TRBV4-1	ASSRTGTGNEKLF
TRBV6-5	ASSYTLDRGYTEAF
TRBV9	ASSVPGASGNVDNEQF
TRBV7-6	ASLGFTGELF
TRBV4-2	ASSLLGQGLGSYNEQF
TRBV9	ASSVVSRSGELF
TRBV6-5	ASSHGTGANEKLF
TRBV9	ASSVGITGGADTQY
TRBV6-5	ASSYWYQETQY
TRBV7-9	ASSLVVRSGNTIY